This section outlines one T cell receptor (beta chain) sequence together with its context. The antigen is not known. Germline trimming cut 4 bases from V and 2 bases from J; bases unmatched to any gene: 7. The length of the CDR3 is 15 residues. Germline assignment: CDR1 MDHEN and CDR2 SYDVKM. Uncontrolled infection, other autoimmune disease, pregnancy or lactation led to exclusion. This sample stems from a study of T cells in Graves' hyperthyroidism and ophthalmopathy. About the research overall: At initial diagnosis, before any treatment had begun, peripheral blood was obtained. Overall study results and limits: Most clonotypes expanded in the thyroid (above 0.001) were also present in blood.

Regions amplified from RNA transcripts were the TCR beta CDR3 regions. TCR CDR3 underwent first-round RT-PCR with the HTBI primer set. TCRdb re-analysed the multiplex PCR reads in MiXCR, keeping a single row per CDR3 protein. The sample yields roughly 290,000 distinct CDR3 sequences, about an eighth seen once. J is TRBJ1-2 and V is TRBV28; 7 bases are shared with TRBD1. This clonotype originated in a woman aged 30 to 39 with Graves' hyperthyroidism that later progressed to Graves' ophthalmopathy. Material for sequencing was blood. DNA of the CDR3: TGTGCCAGCAGTTCGCCCGGACAGGAGAACTATGGCTACACCTTC. Translating it yields CASSSPGQENYGYTF.